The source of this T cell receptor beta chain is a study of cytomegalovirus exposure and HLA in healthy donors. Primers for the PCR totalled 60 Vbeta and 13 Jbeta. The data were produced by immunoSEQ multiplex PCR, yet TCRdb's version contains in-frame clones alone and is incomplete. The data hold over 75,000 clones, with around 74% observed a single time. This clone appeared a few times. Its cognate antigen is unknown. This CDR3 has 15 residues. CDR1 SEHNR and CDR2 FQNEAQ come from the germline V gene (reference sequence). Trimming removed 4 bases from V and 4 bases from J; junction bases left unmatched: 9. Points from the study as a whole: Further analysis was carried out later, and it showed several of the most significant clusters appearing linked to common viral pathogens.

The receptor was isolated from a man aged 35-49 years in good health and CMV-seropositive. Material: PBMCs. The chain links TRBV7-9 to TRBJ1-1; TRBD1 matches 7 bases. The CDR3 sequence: CASSSPRQGGTEAFF. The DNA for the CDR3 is TGTGCCAGCAGCTCGCCCCGACAGGGCGGCACTGAAGCTTTCTTT.